A selection of T cell receptor beta chains follows, all from one sample in a study of tissue T cells after allogeneic stem cell transplantation. Sequencing was performed with immunoSEQ multiplex PCR; in TCRdb, only in-frame clones are kept and a portion is missing. The sample includes some 25,000 clones, around 70% of them seen just once. Sequenced here: tissue from the ileum, sampled at autopsy. These receptors all stem from a female donor older than 55 with lung cancer. CDR3s include the opening cysteine and the closing phenylalanine or tryptophan. The order of the fields is CDR3 length, J gene, V gene, clone size, D gene, CDR3 protein, CDR3 DNA. A D gene is named only where the DNA matches it firmly. Some rows mark clone size as missing; the rest say once, few, many or name a class of expanded clone.

CDR3 length: 12; J gene: TRBJ1-4; V gene: TRBV28; clone size: -; D gene: -; CDR3 protein: CASRSVSWKLFF; CDR3 DNA: TGTGCCAGCAGGTCGGTCTCGTGGAAACTGTTTTTT
CDR3 length: 14; J gene: TRBJ1-1; V gene: TRBV14; clone size: once; D gene: -; CDR3 protein: CASSHRWLNTEAFF; CDR3 DNA: TGTGCCAGCAGCCACAGGTGGCTGAACACTGAAGCTTTCTTT
CDR3 length: 16; J gene: TRBJ1-3; V gene: TRBV18; clone size: -; D gene: -; CDR3 protein: CASSPDAGFSGNTIYF; CDR3 DNA: TGTGCCAGCTCACCGGATGCAGGGTTCTCTGGAAACACCATATATTTT
CDR3 length: 14; J gene: TRBJ2-3; V gene: TRBV2; clone size: -; D gene: -; CDR3 protein: CASANRVGADTQYF; CDR3 DNA: TGTGCCAGCGCGAACAGGGTCGGGGCAGATACGCAGTATTTT
CDR3 length: 16; J gene: TRBJ2-2; V gene: TRBV2; clone size: -; D gene: TRBD1; CDR3 protein: CASTGQLGVRTGELFF; CDR3 DNA: TGTGCCAGCACGGGACAGTTGGGCGTCAGAACCGGGGAGCTGTTTTTT
CDR3 length: 14; J gene: TRBJ1-1; V gene: TRBV29-1; clone size: -; D gene: -; CDR3 protein: CSASRRSENTEAFF; CDR3 DNA: TGCAGCGCGTCAAGGAGATCGGAGAACACTGAAGCTTTCTTT
CDR3 length: 12; J gene: TRBJ1-6; V gene: TRBV11-1; clone size: -; D gene: -; CDR3 protein: CASSQVGSPLHF; CDR3 DNA: TGTGCCAGCTCTCAGGTCGGTTCACCCCTCCACTTT
CDR3 length: 14; J gene: TRBJ1-4; V gene: TRBV7-2; clone size: medium-sized; D gene: -; CDR3 protein: CASSETYRTEKLFF; CDR3 DNA: TGTGCCAGCAGCGAAACTTACAGGACGGAAAAACTGTTTTTT
CDR3 length: 13; J gene: TRBJ1-2; V gene: TRBV3-1/TRBV3-2; clone size: -; D gene: -; CDR3 protein: CASSRGALSGYTF; CDR3 DNA: TGTGCCAGCAGCCGAGGGGCCCTGAGTGGCTACACCTTC
CDR3 length: 14; J gene: TRBJ2-3; V gene: TRBV5-5; clone size: few; D gene: -; CDR3 protein: CASSLVGTTDTQYF; CDR3 DNA: TGTGCCAGCAGCTTGGTCGGGACTACAGATACGCAGTATTTT
CDR3 length: 16; J gene: TRBJ1-2; V gene: TRBV11-2; clone size: once; D gene: TRBD1; CDR3 protein: CASSLVAGRGHGGYTF; CDR3 DNA: TGTGCCAGCAGCTTAGTTGCAGGCAGGGGGCACGGTGGCTACACCTTC
CDR3 length: 13; J gene: TRBJ1-5; V gene: TRBV30; clone size: -; D gene: -; CDR3 protein: CAWSEGGNQPQHF; CDR3 DNA: TGTGCCTGGAGTGAAGGAGGGAATCAGCCCCAGCATTTT
CDR3 length: 15; J gene: TRBJ1-1; V gene: TRBV5-1; clone size: -; D gene: TRBD1; CDR3 protein: CASSSGQGADTEAFF; CDR3 DNA: TGCGCCAGCAGCTCTGGACAGGGTGCCGACACTGAAGCTTTCTTT
CDR3 length: 15; J gene: TRBJ2-5; V gene: TRBV7-9; clone size: -; D gene: TRBD1; CDR3 protein: CASSRDRTGVETQYF; CDR3 DNA: TGTGCCAGCAGCCGAGATAGGACAGGGGTAGAGACCCAGTACTTC
CDR3 length: 16; J gene: TRBJ2-1; V gene: TRBV9; clone size: -; D gene: -; CDR3 protein: CASSPGAGHYGNEQFF; CDR3 DNA: TGTGCCAGCAGTCCAGGGGCGGGCCATTACGGGAATGAGCAGTTCTTC
CDR3 length: 11; J gene: TRBJ2-4; V gene: TRBV4-3; clone size: -; D gene: -; CDR3 protein: CASSLGTAQYF; CDR3 DNA: TGCGCCAGCAGCCTCGGAACTGCCCAGTACTTC
CDR3 length: 16; J gene: TRBJ1-1; V gene: TRBV6-5; clone size: few; D gene: -; CDR3 protein: CASSYGGRVVNTEAFF; CDR3 DNA: TGTGCCAGCAGTTACGGGGGCAGGGTGGTGAACACTGAAGCTTTCTTT
CDR3 length: 14; J gene: TRBJ2-3; V gene: TRBV11-3; clone size: -; D gene: -; CDR3 protein: CASSPVASTDTQYF; CDR3 DNA: TGTGCCAGCAGCCCCGTAGCGAGCACAGATACGCAGTATTTT
CDR3 length: 14; J gene: TRBJ2-5; V gene: TRBV10-3; clone size: -; D gene: TRBD1; CDR3 protein: CAISGGQGRETQYF; CDR3 DNA: TGTGCCATCAGTGGGGGACAGGGCCGGGAGACCCAGTACTTC
CDR3 length: 16; J gene: TRBJ2-2; V gene: TRBV2; clone size: -; D gene: TRBD2; CDR3 protein: CASSKVLAGVAGELFF; CDR3 DNA: TGTGCCAGCAGTAAGGTCTTAGCGGGAGTTGCCGGGGAGCTGTTTTTT
CDR3 length: 16; J gene: TRBJ1-6; V gene: TRBV7-3; clone size: -; D gene: TRBD1; CDR3 protein: CASSLTGQRTNSPLHF; CDR3 DNA: TGTGCCAGCAGCTTAACGGGACAGAGGACTAATTCACCCCTCCACTTT
CDR3 length: 15; J gene: TRBJ1-2; V gene: TRBV7-2; clone size: -; D gene: -; CDR3 protein: CASSPGTWVNYGYTF; CDR3 DNA: TGTGCCAGCAGCCCCGGGACGTGGGTTAACTATGGCTACACCTTC
CDR3 length: 14; J gene: TRBJ1-2; V gene: TRBV19; clone size: -; D gene: -; CDR3 protein: CATRTEPNTGLYTF; CDR3 DNA: TGTGCCACACGAACCGAACCTAACACAGGGCTATACACCTTC
CDR3 length: 15; J gene: TRBJ1-6; V gene: TRBV6-4; clone size: -; D gene: -; CDR3 protein: CASSDWGGRNSPLHF; CDR3 DNA: TGTGCCAGCAGTGACTGGGGGGGGCGAAATTCACCCCTCCACTTT
CDR3 length: 15; J gene: TRBJ2-1; V gene: TRBV5-4; clone size: -; D gene: -; CDR3 protein: CASSLDLAVYNEQFF; CDR3 DNA: TGTGCCAGCAGCTTGGATTTAGCGGTCTACAATGAGCAGTTCTTC
CDR3 length: 18; J gene: TRBJ2-6; V gene: TRBV18; clone size: once; D gene: -; CDR3 protein: CASSYVGLRGSGANVLTF; CDR3 DNA: TGTGCCAGCTCATACGTGGGCCTTCGAGGGTCTGGGGCCAACGTCCTGACTTTC
CDR3 length: 17; J gene: TRBJ1-1; V gene: TRBV4-1; clone size: -; D gene: -; CDR3 protein: CASSQDRGMSMNTEAFF; CDR3 DNA: TGCGCCAGCAGCCAAGATCGGGGAATGAGCATGAACACTGAAGCTTTCTTT
CDR3 length: 18; J gene: TRBJ2-3; V gene: TRBV7-2; clone size: -; D gene: TRBD2; CDR3 protein: CASSLTTLAGDQRDTQYF; CDR3 DNA: TGTGCCAGCAGCCTTACCACTTTAGCGGGAGATCAAAGAGATACGCAGTATTTT
CDR3 length: 15; J gene: TRBJ2-1; V gene: TRBV9; clone size: once; D gene: -; CDR3 protein: CASSFYPGAGNEQFF; CDR3 DNA: TGTGCCAGCAGCTTTTATCCGGGGGCAGGGAATGAGCAGTTCTTC
CDR3 length: 16; J gene: TRBJ2-5; V gene: TRBV2; clone size: once; D gene: TRBD2; CDR3 protein: CASSWASGSKLETQYF; CDR3 DNA: TGTGCCAGCAGTTGGGCTAGCGGGAGTAAGTTGGAGACCCAGTACTTC
CDR3 length: 14; J gene: TRBJ2-3; V gene: TRBV5-4; clone size: few; D gene: -; CDR3 protein: CASSLGLGTDTQYF; CDR3 DNA: TGTGCCAGCAGCTTAGGACTCGGCACAGATACGCAGTATTTT
CDR3 length: 15; J gene: TRBJ2-7; V gene: TRBV1; clone size: once; D gene: -; CDR3 protein: CTSSQDPLPLYEQYF; CDR3 DNA: TGCACCAGCAGCCAAGATCCCCTACCCCTCTACGAGCAGTACTTC
CDR3 length: 17; J gene: TRBJ2-1; V gene: TRBV4-2; clone size: few; D gene: -; CDR3 protein: CASSQVATGLTYNEQFF; CDR3 DNA: TGTGCCAGCAGCCAAGTTGCCACGGGACTTACCTACAATGAGCAGTTCTTC
CDR3 length: 15; J gene: TRBJ2-1; V gene: TRBV4-1; clone size: -; D gene: -; CDR3 protein: CASSQDWRGLGFGFF; CDR3 DNA: TGCGCCAGCAGCCAAGATTGGCGGGGGCTGGGATTTGGATTCTTC
CDR3 length: 14; J gene: TRBJ2-1; V gene: TRBV24-1; clone size: -; D gene: -; CDR3 protein: CATSRGIEHNEQFF; CDR3 DNA: TGTGCCACGTCTCGCGGGATCGAACACAATGAGCAGTTCTTC
CDR3 length: 15; J gene: TRBJ2-1; V gene: TRBV6-1; clone size: -; D gene: -; CDR3 protein: CASSEYPRTGNEQFF; CDR3 DNA: TGTGCCAGCAGTGAATACCCCCGGACTGGCAATGAGCAGTTCTTC
CDR3 length: 14; J gene: TRBJ2-7; V gene: TRBV7-8; clone size: -; D gene: -; CDR3 protein: CASSLRQQSYEQYF; CDR3 DNA: TGTGCCAGCAGCTTACGGCAGCAATCCTACGAGCAGTACTTC
CDR3 length: 13; J gene: TRBJ1-1; V gene: TRBV19; clone size: -; D gene: -; CDR3 protein: CASSGTGISEAFF; CDR3 DNA: TGTGCCAGTTCTGGCACAGGGATATCGGAAGCTTTCTTT
CDR3 length: 13; J gene: TRBJ1-1; V gene: TRBV19; clone size: -; D gene: -; CDR3 protein: CASSRQGITEAFF; CDR3 DNA: TGTGCCAGTAGTAGGCAGGGGATCACTGAAGCTTTCTTT
CDR3 length: 19; J gene: TRBJ2-1; V gene: TRBV7-3; clone size: few; D gene: -; CDR3 protein: CASSLMGSAGQSSYNEQFF; CDR3 DNA: TGTGCCAGCAGCTTAATGGGGTCTGCGGGACAGAGCTCCTACAATGAGCAGTTCTTC
CDR3 length: 14; J gene: TRBJ2-5; V gene: TRBV3-1/TRBV3-2; clone size: -; D gene: -; CDR3 protein: CASSHQSRRETQYF; CDR3 DNA: TGTGCCAGCAGCCATCAATCTCGGAGGGAGACCCAGTACTTC
CDR3 length: 14; J gene: TRBJ1-2; V gene: TRBV29-1; clone size: few; D gene: -; CDR3 protein: CSVEEGLFAYGYTF; CDR3 DNA: TGCAGCGTTGAAGAGGGATTGTTCGCCTATGGCTACACCTTC
CDR3 length: 15; J gene: TRBJ2-3; V gene: TRBV30; clone size: -; D gene: TRBD2; CDR3 protein: CAWSAGGGITDTQYF; CDR3 DNA: TGTGCCTGGAGCGCGGGCGGGGGGATAACAGATACGCAGTATTTT
CDR3 length: 16; J gene: TRBJ1-1; V gene: TRBV7-9; clone size: -; D gene: -; CDR3 protein: CASSLGGAEGGWAAFF; CDR3 DNA: TGTGCCAGCAGCTTAGGCGGGGCAGAAGGCGGTTGGGCGGCTTTCTTT
CDR3 length: 15; J gene: TRBJ1-3; V gene: TRBV18; clone size: medium-sized; D gene: -; CDR3 protein: CASSPREGGGNTIYF; CDR3 DNA: TGTGCCAGCTCACCTCGGGAGGGAGGAGGAAACACCATATATTTT
CDR3 length: 15; J gene: TRBJ1-2; V gene: TRBV5-1; clone size: -; D gene: -; CDR3 protein: CASSVAGPQAYGYTF; CDR3 DNA: TGCGCCAGCAGCGTGGCGGGACCCCAGGCGTATGGCTACACCTTC
CDR3 length: 14; J gene: TRBJ2-7; V gene: TRBV11-2; clone size: -; D gene: TRBD2; CDR3 protein: CASSLRRGAYEQYF; CDR3 DNA: TGTGCCAGCAGCTTAAGGCGGGGGGCATACGAGCAGTACTTC
CDR3 length: 15; J gene: TRBJ2-2; V gene: TRBV5-1; clone size: -; D gene: TRBD2; CDR3 protein: CASSPRSGSDGELFF; CDR3 DNA: TGCGCCAGCAGCCCCCGTAGCGGGAGTGACGGGGAGCTGTTTTTT
CDR3 length: 16; J gene: TRBJ1-6; V gene: TRBV27; clone size: -; D gene: -; CDR3 protein: CASRLKQYSYNSPLHF; CDR3 DNA: TGTGCCAGCAGATTAAAGCAGTACTCCTATAATTCACCCCTCCACTTT
CDR3 length: 15; J gene: TRBJ1-2; V gene: TRBV6-5; clone size: few; D gene: -; CDR3 protein: CASSYSDGRGRGYTF; CDR3 DNA: TGTGCCAGCAGTTACTCGGACGGGAGGGGAAGAGGCTACACCTTC
CDR3 length: 17; J gene: TRBJ2-3; V gene: TRBV9; clone size: once; D gene: -; CDR3 protein: CASSVRGDILTRDTQYF; CDR3 DNA: TGTGCCAGCAGCGTAAGGGGAGACATTTTGACGAGAGATACGCAGTATTTT
CDR3 length: 15; J gene: TRBJ1-5; V gene: TRBV30; clone size: -; D gene: -; CDR3 protein: CAWSAPIGSNQPQHF; CDR3 DNA: TGTGCCTGGAGTGCCCCTATAGGGAGCAATCAGCCCCAGCATTTT
CDR3 length: 13; J gene: TRBJ2-7; V gene: TRBV15; clone size: -; D gene: TRBD2; CDR3 protein: CATSRRGAYEQYF; CDR3 DNA: TGTGCCACCAGCCGTCGGGGGGCCTACGAGCAGTACTTC